What follows are 14 T cell receptor beta chains derived from one specimen sequenced in a study of blood T cell repertoires in COVID-19. The protocol was immunoSEQ multiplex PCR, while the TCRdb copy is restricted to in-frame clones and leaves out a portion. The sample has 200,000 to 300,000 clones; more than 75% are singletons. Sequenced material: peripheral blood. The receptors originated from a woman aged 40 to 55 who had recovered from COVID-19.

The chain recombines TRBV19 with TRBJ2-3; D is possibly TRBD1 (5 bases). The V gene's germline CDR1 is LNHDA and CDR2 SQIVND (reference sequence). V lost 5 bases and J 5 bases, leaving 17 bases between the germline ends. CDR3 length: 15 amino acids. CDR3 coding DNA: TGTGCCAGTAGTGTCAGGGTCCCGGGTAAAGATACGCAGTATTTT. It yields the protein CASSVRVPGKDTQYF.

The chain carries TRBV5-1 and TRBJ2-3; maybe TRBD2 (5 bases). Trimming removed 2 bases from V and 2 bases from J, with 12 bases in between. This CDR3 is built from 15 residues. Germline V gives CDR1 SGHRS, CDR2 YFSETQ. The DNA of the CDR3 is TGCGCCAGCAGCTTTTACGGGGATTCCACAGATACGCAGTATTTT. Its translation: CASSFYGDSTDTQYF. Complete variable domain (other parts from reference TRBV5-1 and TRBJ2-3): KAGVTQTPRYLIKTRGQQVTLSCSPISGHRSVSWYQQTPGQGLQFLFEYFSETQRNKGNFPGRFSGRQFSNSRSEMNVSTLELGDSALYLCASSFYGDSTDTQYFGPGTRLTVL.

The count of this clone is one. The chain joins TRBV2 to TRBJ1-5; 8 bases fit TRBD1. CDR3 size: 15 residues. In germline, CDR1 is SNHLY, CDR2 FYNNEI. V gave up 0 bases and J gave up 2 bases; unmatched junction bases: 0. CDR3 protein: CASSEATGGNQPQHF. CDR3 in DNA: TGTGCCAGCAGTGAAGCGACAGGGGGCAATCAGCCCCAGCATTTT.

The V and J genes are TRBV5-1 and TRBJ2-3, with 8 bases aligning to TRBD2. The germline gives CDR1 SGHRS, CDR2 YFSETQ. The CDR3 covers 13 residues. Germline trimming cut 7 bases from V and 6 bases from J; bases unmatched to any gene: 7. For the CDR3, the DNA is TGCGCCAGCGCGGCGGGGGGAAGTGATACGCAGTATTTT. Translating it yields CASAAGGSDTQYF.

This chain connects TRBV6-2 or TRBV6-3 to TRBJ2-7, with a weak D call TRBD1 (7 bases). V was pared by 6 bases and J by 3 bases, with 18 bases between. CDR3 size: 15 residues. CDR1 and CDR2 (germline): MNHEY, SVGEGT. CDR3 nucleotides: TGTGCCAGCAGCCGACAGGGAGGACGGGGCTACGAGCAGTACTTC. Translation: CASSRQGGRGYEQYF.

This clone showed up just a few times. This chain joins TRBV30 and TRBJ1-6, with D maybe TRBD1 (6 bases). Germline CDR1 reads GTSNPN; CDR2 reads SVGIG (reference sequence). The CDR3 sequence is 14 residues long. Between the trimmed V and J ends, which lost 4 bases and 7 bases, there was a span of 14 bases. CDR3 residues: CAWKKDSRNSPLHF. DNA of the CDR3: TGTGCCTGGAAGAAGGACAGCAGAAATTCACCCCTCCACTTT. Full variable domain (outside the CDR3, taken from reference TRBV30 and TRBJ1-6): SQTIHQWPATLVQPVGSPLSLECTVEGTSNPNLYWYRQAAGRGLQLLFYSVGIGQISSEVPQNLSASRPQDRQFILSSKKLLLSDSGFYLCAWKKDSRNSPLHFGNGTRLTVT.

This chain uses TRBV29-1 with TRBJ1-2, with D perhaps matching TRBD1 (6 bases). The ends were cut back, 3 bases at V and 8 bases at J, with 22 bases in the middle. The V gene's germline CDR1 is SQVTM and CDR2 ANQGSEA. This CDR3 has 15 amino acids. The CDR3 protein is CSVDRVYRGRGGYTF. The CDR3 DNA sequence: TGCAGCGTTGACCGCGTTTACCGGGGCAGGGGAGGCTACACCTTC.

The chain has TRBV14 and TRBJ2-7; TRBD1 is a possible D gene (6 bases). Germline V gene lookup returns CDR1 SGHDN and CDR2 FVKESK. This CDR3 comprises 13 residues. Between the trimmed V and J ends, which lost 3 bases and 7 bases, there was a span of 13 bases. DNA for the CDR3: TGTGCCAGCAGCCACCTTCCGGGACAAGAGCAGTACTTC. Protein: CASSHLPGQEQYF.

V and J are TRBV5-1 and TRBJ2-6; D is undetermined. The CDR3 has 15 residues. The V gene lost 0 bases and the J gene lost 2 bases, with 6 bases spanning the gap. Germline assignment: CDR1 SGHRS and CDR2 YFSETQ. CDR3 loop: CASSLGSTGANVLTF. CDR3 sequence (DNA): TGCGCCAGCAGCTTGGGGAGCACTGGGGCCAACGTCCTGACTTTC.

The chain employs TRBV21-1 and TRBJ1-1; the table's TRBD1 call for D was not verified on the DNA. TRBV21-1 is deemed a pseudogene. The CDR3 extends over 17 amino acids. CDR3 protein: CASSTKQGLALNTEAFF. The DNA of the CDR3 is TGTGCCAGCAGCACCAAACAGGGGCTAGCTTTGAACACTGAAGCTTTCTTT.

The chain combines TRBV5-4 with TRBJ1-1; D gene unclear. There are 11 residues in the CDR3. Trimming removed 2 bases from V and 5 bases from J, with 4 bases in between. Per germline, CDR1 SGHNT and CDR2 YYREEE (reference sequence). The DNA for the CDR3 is TGTGCCAGCAGCTTTTTAACTGAAGCTTTCTTT. Its translation is CASSFLTEAFF.

The chain has TRBV15 and TRBJ2-5; TRBD2 matches 9 bases. This CDR3 is built from 16 residues. V lost 4 bases and J lost 0; bases outside the gene matches: 6. Per the germline V gene, CDR1 is LNHNV and CDR2 is YYDKDF (reference sequence). Here the CDR3 DNA reads TGTGCCACCAGCAAAGGCGGGGGGGCTTACCAAGAGACCCAGTACTTC. Amino acids: CATSKGGGAYQETQYF.

The chain has TRBV18 and TRBJ1-2; tentative D call: TRBD1 (6 bases). V lost 3 bases and J 8 bases, leaving 13 bases between the germline ends. This CDR3 region has 13 residues. Germline lookup yields CDR1 KGHSH and CDR2 LQKENI. CDR3: CASSPEVRGGYTF. CDR3 bases: TGTGCCAGCTCACCTGAGGTCAGGGGAGGCTACACCTTC. The full variable domain, completed using reference TRBV18 and TRBJ1-2, is NAGVMQNPRHLVRRRGQEARLRCSPMKGHSHVYWYRQLPEEGLKFMVYLQKENIIDESGMPKERFSAEFPKEGPSILRIQQVVRGDSAAYFCASSPEVRGGYTFGSGTRLTVV.

This clone appeared a single time. The chain links TRBV5-6 to TRBJ2-7; 7 bases map to TRBD2. With 4 bases clipped from V and 0 bases from J, the junction kept 7 bases outside the gene matches. Germline CDR1 reads SGHDT; CDR2 reads YYEEEE. This CDR3 comprises 15 residues. The CDR3 DNA reads as TGTGCCAGCAGCCCAACGGGGAGGGCCTCCTACGAGCAGTACTTC. It specifies CASSPTGRASYEQYF.